What follows describes a single TCR beta chain. Measured with immunoSEQ multiplex PCR; TCRdb has only the in-frame clones, and not every one. The sample consists of around 72,000 clones, more than 75% of them appearing once. The record originates from a study of radiotherapy plus CTLA-4 blockade in lung cancer. This specimen consisted of peripheral blood, obtained from a patient treated with radiotherapy plus ipilimumab. The origin of this receptor is a human donor with non-small cell lung cancer who had a complete response to radiotherapy plus ipilimumab.

This CDR3 reads CAWRTGSPSGAFF. The CDR3 DNA is TGTGCCTGGAGAACAGGGAGCCCCTCTGGAGCTTTCTTT. The chain carries TRBV30 and TRBJ1-1, with D possibly TRBD1 on 6 matching bases. Trimming pared 3 bases from V and 10 bases from J, leaving 18 bases between. The CDR3 spans 13 residues. Germline V lookup: CDR1 GTSNPN, CDR2 SVGIG (reference sequence).